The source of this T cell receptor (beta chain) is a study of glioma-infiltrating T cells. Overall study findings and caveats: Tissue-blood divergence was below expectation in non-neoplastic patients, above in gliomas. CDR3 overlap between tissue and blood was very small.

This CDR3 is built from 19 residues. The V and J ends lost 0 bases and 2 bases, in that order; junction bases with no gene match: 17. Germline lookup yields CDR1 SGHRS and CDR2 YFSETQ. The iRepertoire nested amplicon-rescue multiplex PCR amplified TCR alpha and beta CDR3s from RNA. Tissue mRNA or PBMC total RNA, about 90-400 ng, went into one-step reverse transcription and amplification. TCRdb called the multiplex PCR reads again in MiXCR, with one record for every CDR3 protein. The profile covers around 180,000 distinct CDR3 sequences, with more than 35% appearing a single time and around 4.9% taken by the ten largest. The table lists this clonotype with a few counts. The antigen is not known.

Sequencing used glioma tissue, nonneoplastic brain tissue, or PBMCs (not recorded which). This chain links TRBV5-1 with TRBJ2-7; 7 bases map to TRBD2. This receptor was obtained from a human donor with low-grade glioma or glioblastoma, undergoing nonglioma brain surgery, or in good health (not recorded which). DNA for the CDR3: TGCGCCAGCAGCTTGGTTTTTAGGCTAGCGGACTCCTTAGCCTACGAGCAGTACTTC. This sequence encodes CASSLVFRLADSLAYEQYF.